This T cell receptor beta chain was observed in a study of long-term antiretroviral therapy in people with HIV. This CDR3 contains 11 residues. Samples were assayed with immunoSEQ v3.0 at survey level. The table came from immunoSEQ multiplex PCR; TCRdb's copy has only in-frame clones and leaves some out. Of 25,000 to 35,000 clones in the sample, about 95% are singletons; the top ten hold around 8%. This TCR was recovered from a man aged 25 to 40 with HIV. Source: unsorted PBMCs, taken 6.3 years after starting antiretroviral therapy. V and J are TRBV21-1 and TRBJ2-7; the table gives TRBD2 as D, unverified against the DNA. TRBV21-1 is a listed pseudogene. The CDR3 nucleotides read TGTGCCATGGAGCGATCCTACGAGCAGTACTTC. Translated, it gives CAMERSYEQYF.